Listed below are T cell receptor beta chains from one sample, sequenced in a study of T cell responses to AZD1222 COVID-19 vaccine. Produced via immunoSEQ multiplex PCR; TCRdb's table is partial and in-frame only. The sample consists of 100,000 or so clones, around 85% of them appearing once. This specimen was peripheral blood, taken on day 0 of AZD1222 vaccination. These TCRs come from an adult in good health. The CDR3 runs from the conserved cysteine through the conserved F or W. D genes are given only for firm matches. Size values are once, few and many counts, or a class for expanded clones, and some rows have none.

CDR3 protein,CDR3 DNA,CDR3 length,V gene,clone size,J gene,D gene
CASSEQGRTEAFF,TGTGCCAGCAGCGAACAGGGGAGAACTGAAGCTTTCTTT,13,TRBV27,-,TRBJ1-1,TRBD1
CASSLSRVTRSGANVLTF,TGTGCCAGCAGTTTATCGAGAGTTACACGCTCTGGGGCCAACGTCCTGACTTTC,18,TRBV27,-,TRBJ2-6,-
CASSEWNTEAFF,TGCGCCAGCAGTGAGTGGAACACTGAAGCTTTCTTT,12,TRBV10-2,-,TRBJ1-1,-
CAWSTFSDTEAFF,TGTGCCTGGAGTACCTTCAGCGACACTGAAGCTTTCTTT,13,TRBV30,-,TRBJ1-1,-
CASSQGRWTGNTIYF,TGTGCCAGCAGCCAAGGACGATGGACTGGAAACACCATATATTTT,15,TRBV3-1/TRBV3-2,-,TRBJ1-3,-
CASRQGARESPLHF,TGTGCCAGTAGACAGGGGGCGCGGGAATCACCCCTCCACTTT,14,TRBV19,-,TRBJ1-6,TRBD1
CASSLGLAGTGELFF,TGTGCCAGCAGCTTAGGCCTAGCGGGAACCGGGGAGCTGTTTTTT,15,TRBV7-2,few,TRBJ2-2,TRBD2
CASSISWGTISRTGELFF,TGTGCCAGCAGCATTAGTTGGGGGACTATAAGTCGCACCGGGGAGCTGTTTTTT,18,TRBV7-2,-,TRBJ2-2,TRBD2
CASSLVGGRVVQPQHF,TGTGCCAGCAGTCTCGTCGGGGGCAGGGTCGTTCAGCCCCAGCATTTT,16,TRBV2,-,TRBJ1-5,-
CASSARTSEAFF,TGTGCCAGCAGCGCCCGGACAAGTGAAGCTTTCTTT,12,TRBV11-3,once,TRBJ1-1,-
CASRLGESNTIYF,TGTGCCAGCAGGCTTGGTGAGAGTAACACCATATATTTT,13,TRBV6-6,-,TRBJ1-3,-
CASSDVWGAQYGYTF,TGTGCCAGCAGTGATGTTTGGGGAGCCCAATATGGCTACACCTTC,15,TRBV2,-,TRBJ1-2,-
CSVSGQENEKLFF,TGCAGCGTTTCCGGGCAGGAAAATGAAAAACTGTTTTTT,13,TRBV29-1,-,TRBJ1-4,-
CASTLGPDSSYEQYF,TGTGCCAGCACCCTGGGGCCAGATAGCTCCTACGAGCAGTACTTC,15,TRBV6-5,-,TRBJ2-7,-
CASSWGQGFYEQYF,TGTGCCAGCAGTTGGGGACAGGGGTTTTACGAGCAGTACTTC,14,TRBV27,-,TRBJ2-7,TRBD1
CASSAGQGTTDTQYF,TGTGCCAGCAGCGCGGGACAGGGGACCACAGATACGCAGTATTTT,15,TRBV13,-,TRBJ2-3,TRBD1
CASSIGDRGSYEQYF,TGTGCCAGCAGCATAGGGGACAGGGGCTCCTACGAGCAGTACTTC,15,TRBV9,-,TRBJ2-7,TRBD1
CASSPRPTANNSPLHF,TGTGCCAGCAGCCCACGGCCGACAGCGAATAATTCACCCCTCCACTTT,16,TRBV9,-,TRBJ1-6,-
CASSLGLRDYLSGYTF,TGTGCCAGCAGCCTTGGACTCCGGGACTATCTTTCTGGCTACACCTTC,16,TRBV3-1/TRBV3-2,-,TRBJ1-2,-
CASSLIPGLSSYEQYF,TGCGCCAGCAGCTTGATACCGGGACTGTCCTCCTACGAGCAGTACTTC,16,TRBV5-1,-,TRBJ2-7,-
CAWSKVADTQYF,TGTGCCTGGAGTAAGGTCGCAGATACGCAGTATTTT,12,TRBV30,few,TRBJ2-3,-
CSAARNTEAFF,TGCAGTGCTGCTCGCAACACTGAAGCTTTCTTT,11,TRBV20-1,few,TRBJ1-1,-
CSAQPLHF,TGCAGTGCCCAACCCCTCCACTTT,8,TRBV20-1,-,TRBJ1-6,-
CASSPGHHTDTQYF,TGTGCCAGCAGTCCGGGACACCACACAGATACGCAGTATTTT,14,TRBV2,-,TRBJ2-3,-
CATSDTGTSGSRTDTQYF,TGTGCCACCAGTGACACCGGGACTAGCGGGAGTCGCACAGATACGCAGTATTTT,18,TRBV24-1,-,TRBJ2-3,TRBD2
CASRPDRGSEKLFF,TGTGCCAGCAGACCCGACAGGGGGAGTGAAAAACTGTTTTTT,14,TRBV4-2,few,TRBJ1-4,TRBD1
CASSYSRQGAAYGYTF,TGTGCCAGCAGTTACTCGCGACAGGGGGCTGCCTATGGCTACACCTTC,16,TRBV6-2/TRBV6-3,-,TRBJ1-2,TRBD1
CASSPTTGVYEQYF,TGTGCCAGCAGCCCCACGACAGGGGTTTACGAGCAGTACTTC,14,TRBV7-9,-,TRBJ2-7,TRBD1
CSATHSYEQYF,TGCAGTGCTACCCACAGCTACGAGCAGTACTTC,11,TRBV20-1,-,TRBJ2-7,-
CAISESGVRSRPQHF,TGTGCCATCAGTGAGTCAGGAGTTCGATCGAGGCCCCAGCATTTT,15,TRBV10-3,-,TRBJ1-5,-
CASSGGTEKRNTEAFF,TGTGCCAGCAGTGGCGGGACAGAAAAACGGAACACTGAAGCTTTCTTT,16,TRBV6-1,-,TRBJ1-1,TRBD1
CASSVGSWDDFYGYTF,TGTGCCAGCAGCGTAGGATCCTGGGACGACTTCTATGGCTACACCTTC,16,TRBV9,-,TRBJ1-2,-
CASSSIGLQANVLTF,TGTGCCAGCAGCTCTATCGGGTTACAGGCCAACGTCCTGACTTTC,15,TRBV11-2,-,TRBJ2-6,-
CASSLGQVNNEKLFF,TGTGCCAGCAGCCTAGGACAGGTTAATAATGAAAAACTGTTTTTT,15,TRBV5-8,-,TRBJ1-4,TRBD1
CASSLGASGSYEQYF,TGTGCCAGCAGCTTGGGGGCTAGCGGGTCCTACGAGCAGTACTTC,15,TRBV5-5,-,TRBJ2-7,TRBD2
CASRYGTLNTEAFF,TGTGCCAGCAGGTACGGGACACTGAACACTGAAGCTTTCTTT,14,TRBV7-9,-,TRBJ1-1,-
CASSQVLTGGYWPQHF,TGCGCCAGCAGCCAAGTTCTTACGGGTGGTTATTGGCCCCAGCATTTT,16,TRBV4-1,once,TRBJ1-5,-
CASSFIMRERSPLHF,TGTGCCAGCAGCTTCATAATGAGAGAGAGGTCACCCCTCCACTTT,15,TRBV7-2,-,TRBJ1-6,-
CASSQDLVATDTQYF,TGTGCCAGCAGCCAAGATCTGGTCGCCACAGATACGCAGTATTTT,15,TRBV3-1/TRBV3-2,-,TRBJ2-3,-
CATSRAWDVGTNQPQHF,TGTGCCACCAGCAGAGCCTGGGACGTAGGAACCAATCAGCCCCAGCATTTT,17,TRBV15,once,TRBJ1-5,-
CASSLVGGSSGNTIYF,TGTGCCAGCAGCTTGGTGGGAGGAAGCTCTGGAAACACCATATATTTT,16,TRBV5-8,-,TRBJ1-3,-
CASSQDGQINQPQHF,TGCGCCAGCAGCCAAGATGGGCAGATAAATCAGCCCCAGCATTTT,15,TRBV4-1,-,TRBJ1-5,-
CSVERDTSTEAFF,TGCAGCGTTGAGCGGGACACCTCCACTGAAGCTTTCTTT,13,TRBV29-1,few,TRBJ1-1,-
CASSTGQGEYTEAFF,TGTGCCAGCAGCACAGGTCAGGGTGAATACACTGAAGCTTTCTTT,15,TRBV7-6,-,TRBJ1-1,-
CASSYAGANQPQHF,TGTGCCAGCAGTTACGCAGGGGCCAATCAGCCCCAGCATTTT,14,TRBV6-5,-,TRBJ1-5,-
CASSPGTGSSSSTDTQYF,TGTGCCAGCAGCCCCGGGACAGGGTCCTCATCTAGCACAGATACGCAGTATTTT,18,TRBV5-4,once,TRBJ2-3,TRBD1
CASSIYTPGLAGVAYEQYF,TGTGCCAGTAGTATCTATACACCGGGACTAGCGGGTGTTGCCTACGAGCAGTACTTC,19,TRBV19,-,TRBJ2-7,TRBD2
CASSLGRGLNEQFF,TGTGCCAGCAGCTTGGGTCGGGGTCTGAATGAGCAGTTCTTC,14,TRBV7-9,-,TRBJ2-1,-
CASSRKTNTEAFF,TGTGCCAGCAGCCGAAAGACGAACACTGAAGCTTTCTTT,13,TRBV3-1/TRBV3-2,-,TRBJ1-1,-
CASSSGTANYGYTF,TGTGCCAGCAGTTCCGGGACCGCTAACTATGGCTACACCTTC,14,TRBV5-4,-,TRBJ1-2,-